The TCR beta chain under discussion was sequenced for a study of cytomegalovirus exposure and HLA in healthy donors. Primers included in the PCR were 60 Vbeta and 13 Jbeta primers. TCRdb's table, derived via immunoSEQ multiplex PCR, lists solely in-frame clones and lacks some. The repertoire has 150,000 to 200,000 clones, around 76% of them found once; the top ten carry approximately 2.2%. Specimen: PBMCs. This receptor was obtained from a woman aged 30 to 39 in good health and CMV-seropositive.

The CDR3 loop is CASSLDFGRVDEQFF. In nucleotides, the CDR3 is TGTGCCAGCAGCTTAGATTTCGGCAGGGTTGATGAGCAGTTCTTC. The chain has TRBV11-2 and TRBJ2-1; D is possibly TRBD1 (5 bases). V dropped 0 bases and J dropped 8 bases, with 14 bases sitting between them. Germline V gives CDR1 SGHAT, CDR2 FQNNGV. CDR3 size: 15 residues.